This T cell receptor beta chain was observed in a study of blood T cell repertoires in COVID-19. Across the whole study: COVID-19 samples from acute and convalescent phases originated in the United States, Italy and Spain. PBMCs, B-cell-depleted T cells, or T cells were the source of the cDNA or gDNA that made up the material.

CDR1 is WSHSY, CDR2 SAAADI, per germline. Trimming left V 8 bases short and J 3 bases short, with 13 bases between. This CDR3 is 13 amino acids long. Original methodology: Cell counts per sample came from amplifying reference gene primers. Only in-frame clones appear in the TCRdb table, and some are missing; sequencing was by immunoSEQ multiplex PCR. D and trimming come from the DNA, and the V and J calls and clone size come from that table. In the table there are approximately 68,000 clones, approximately 85% of which are singletons. The chain links TRBV10-2 to TRBJ1-2; D might be TRBD1 (6 bases). Sequencing was performed on peripheral blood. The receptor was isolated from a woman aged 80 or older with active or convalescent COVID-19. CDR3 sequence: CASDRGFHYGYTF. The CDR3 region has the DNA TGCGCCAGCGATAGGGGGTTTCACTATGGCTACACCTTC.